This TCR beta chain was sequenced in a study of a mutant IDH1 vaccine in newly diagnosed glioma. Study overall: Former treatment meant radiotherapy, temozolomide, or both; the majority had gotten both.

Specified time point: baseline, week 1 (first vaccination visit). Treatment defined: pre-vaccination baseline after standard-of-care therapy. TCRdb keeps only in-frame clones here, not all; method: immunoSEQ multiplex PCR. This table holds some 68,000 clones, 79% found once. Germline loops: CDR1 KGHSH, CDR2 LQKENI. V lost 8 bases and J lost 4; bases outside the gene matches: 4. CDR3 length: 13 residues. A single count supports this clone. Its matching antigen is unknown. Study results and caveats: Vaccination induced immune responses in approximately 93% of patients. Pseudoprogression seemed unrelated to changes in top peripheral T cell clonotypes.

The TCR originated in a man aged 45-65 years with glioma. This sample comprised PBMCs, obtained from a glioma patient treated with radiotherapy, temozolomide or both. The chain uses TRBV18 and TRBJ1-5; 8 bases agree with TRBD1. CDR3 nucleotides: TGTGCCAGCGGCGGACAGGGAAATCAGCCCCAGCATTTT. Its protein is CASGGQGNQPQHF.